The text below deals with one T cell receptor beta chain. Via MiXCR, TCRdb re-called the 5' RACE reads, giving one row per CDR3 protein. The data contain over 95,000 distinct CDR3 sequences, more than 10% of them singletons. The data are from a study of spatial heterogeneity in lung cancer. Study at large: In cases with available follow-up PBMC samples, these were sequenced at a median of roughly two years after resection. Fewer alpha-chain than beta-chain sequences were consistently detected.

Time point described: blood at routine non-recurrence follow-up after resection. CDR1 and CDR2 from the germline V gene are MNHEY and SVGEGT. Trimming left V 7 bases short and J 1 base short, with 10 bases between. The CDR3 is made up of 13 amino acids. The receptor comes from a female donor with early-stage non-small cell lung cancer. The chain links TRBV6-2 or TRBV6-3 to TRBJ1-1; D ambiguous. The source material was PBMCs, sampled at follow-up. The CDR3 DNA follows: TGTGCCAGCACCCGTTTAGGGAACACTGAAGCTTTCTTT. This translates into CASTRLGNTEAFF.